This T cell receptor beta chain was recorded in a study of blood T cell repertoires in COVID-19. Produced via immunoSEQ multiplex PCR; TCRdb's table is partial and in-frame only. The sample yields fewer than 250,000 clones, roughly 88% seen once. Everyone who took part was roughly 18 to 89 years old, and they came from about two dozen US areas. The CDR3 runs to 16 residues. V lost 5 bases to trimming and J lost 6 bases; unmatched junction nucleotides: 9. Germline V gene lookup returns CDR1 SGDLS and CDR2 YYNGEE. Sequenced sample: PBMCs or T cells enriched from blood (not recorded which). This receptor was identified in a woman aged 45 to 65 with acute COVID-19. The V gene is TRBV9, the J gene TRBJ2-2; 11 bases are a match to TRBD2. The CDR3 protein is CASSHRLAGPPGELFF. The DNA of the CDR3 is TGTGCCAGCAGTCATCGACTAGCGGGGCCCCCCGGGGAGCTGTTTTTT.